This T cell receptor beta chain was recovered during a study of blood T cell repertoires in COVID-19. Whole-study context: Samples came from the United States, Italy and Spain, spanning acute and convalescent COVID-19. Sources were T cells, B-cell-depleted T cells, or PBMCs; the material itself was cDNA or gDNA.

Per the authors' pipeline: Reference gene primer amplification in the assay estimated nucleated cell counts. Data came from immunoSEQ multiplex PCR; TCRdb stores just in-frame clones and leaves some out. V, J and clone size are taken as reported in that table, and D and trimming were inferred from the DNA itself. The data contain around 120,000 clones, roughly nine tenths of them singletons. The CDR3 is made up of 14 amino acids. Losses at the gene ends were 8 bases for V and 4 bases for J; bases not matched to a gene: 8. Germline lookup yields CDR1 LNHDA and CDR2 SQIVND (reference sequence). Specimen: peripheral blood. The receptor was isolated from a man in his sixties or seventies who had recovered from COVID-19. The V call is TRBV19, the J call TRBJ2-7; 10 positions match TRBD1. The CDR3 DNA reads TGTGCCAGTGCGACCCGGGACAGGGGATACGAGCAGTACTTC. This encodes CASATRDRGYEQYF.